Listed below are T cell receptor beta chains from one sample, sequenced in a study of CD8 T cells in ankylosing spondylitis. Via MiXCR, TCRdb re-called the 5' RACE reads, giving one row per CDR3 protein. The sample records some 330,000 distinct CDR3 sequences, under 8.5% being singletons. Sequencing was carried out using blood, either unsorted or a sorted T cell fraction (not recorded which). Source of these receptors: a male donor with ankylosing spondylitis. Each CDR3 is given with its conserved first and last residue. D genes are given only for firm matches. Expanded clones are given a class, and other clones once, few, many or no size at all.

J: TRBJ1-2; D: .; size: .; V: TRBV20-1; CDR3: CSGGSLSHYGYTF; DNA: TGCAGTGGGGGGTCCCTCAGTCACTATGGCTACACCTTC
J: TRBJ1-1; D: .; size: .; V: TRBV5-1; CDR3: CASRNGWAMNTEAFF; DNA: TGCGCCAGCAGAAATGGGTGGGCCATGAACACTGAAGCTTTCTTT
J: TRBJ2-7; D: .; size: .; V: TRBV14; CDR3: CASKPGIEGYEQYF; DNA: TGTGCCAGTAAGCCGGGAATTGAAGGATACGAGCAGTACTTC
J: TRBJ2-3; D: .; size: .; V: TRBV21-1; CDR3: CASSPSQESGPADTQYF; DNA: TGTGCCAGCAGCCCGTCACAGGAGAGCGGGCCCGCAGATACGCAGTATTTT
J: TRBJ2-1; D: TRBD2; size: .; V: TRBV13; CDR3: CASSLEGRDYNEQFF; DNA: TGTGCCAGCAGCTTAGAGGGGAGGGACTACAATGAGCAGTTCTTC
J: TRBJ1-1; D: .; size: .; V: TRBV12-3/TRBV12-4; CDR3: CASNPNLAGYTEAFF; DNA: TGTGCCAGCAACCCAAACCTTGCGGGCTACACTGAAGCTTTCTTT
J: TRBJ2-3; D: .; size: few; V: TRBV28; CDR3: CASSLPATDTQYF; DNA: TGTGCCAGCAGTCTACCCGCGACAGATACGCAGTATTTT
J: TRBJ2-3; D: TRBD2; size: few; V: TRBV18; CDR3: CASSPQREGTDTQYF; DNA: TGTGCCAGCTCACCACAGCGGGAGGGCACAGATACGCAGTATTTT
J: TRBJ1-4; D: TRBD1; size: .; V: TRBV7-2; CDR3: CASSLGTADEKLFF; DNA: TGTGCCAGCAGCCTCGGGACAGCTGACGAAAAACTGTTTTTT
J: TRBJ2-2; D: TRBD2; size: .; V: TRBV7-3; CDR3: CASSEGLANTGELFF; DNA: TGTGCCAGCAGCGAGGGACTAGCGAACACCGGGGAGCTGTTTTTT
J: TRBJ1-1; D: .; size: few; V: TRBV5-1; CDR3: CASSLVGSPAPEAFF; DNA: TGCGCCAGCAGCTTGGTCGGCTCCCCGGCCCCTGAAGCTTTCTTT
J: TRBJ2-1; D: TRBD1; size: few; V: TRBV5-1; CDR3: CASSLATGTGGYNEQFF; DNA: TGCGCCAGCAGCTTGGCCACCGGGACAGGGGGCTACAATGAGCAGTTCTTC
J: TRBJ2-2; D: TRBD2; size: .; V: TRBV5-1; CDR3: CASSQRGRTNTGELFF; DNA: TGCGCCAGCAGCCAGCGGGGCAGAACCAACACCGGGGAGCTGTTTTTT
J: TRBJ1-1; D: .; size: .; V: TRBV5-1; CDR3: CASSGGVWDTEAFF; DNA: TGCGCCAGCAGCGGGGGGGTTTGGGACACTGAAGCTTTCTTT
J: TRBJ1-5; D: .; size: .; V: TRBV3-1; CDR3: CASSLTRPQPQHF; DNA: TGTGCCAGCAGCCTCACAAGACCTCAGCCCCAGCATTTT
J: TRBJ2-7; D: TRBD2; size: few; V: TRBV2; CDR3: CTSSELGRYEQYF; DNA: TGTACCAGCAGTGAACTCGGGAGGTACGAGCAGTACTTC
J: TRBJ2-3; D: TRBD1; size: .; V: TRBV10-3; CDR3: CATLPQGSDTQYF; DNA: TGTGCCACCCTACCACAGGGGTCAGATACGCAGTATTTT
J: TRBJ1-5; D: TRBD1; size: few; V: TRBV28; CDR3: CASRPSQGENQPQHF; DNA: TGTGCCAGCAGACCATCACAGGGGGAAAATCAGCCCCAGCATTTT
J: TRBJ2-3; D: TRBD2; size: few; V: TRBV5-1; CDR3: CASSFRASGSIGTDTQYF; DNA: TGCGCCAGCAGCTTTAGGGCTAGCGGGAGTATTGGGACAGATACGCAGTATTTT
J: TRBJ2-1; D: TRBD2; size: .; V: TRBV3-1; CDR3: CASSPVAGELYNEQFF; DNA: TGTGCCAGCAGCCCAGTAGCGGGGGAGCTCTACAATGAGCAGTTCTTC
J: TRBJ1-1; D: .; size: many; V: TRBV2; CDR3: CASRWARTEAFF; DNA: TGTGCCAGCAGGTGGGCAAGAACTGAAGCTTTCTTT
J: TRBJ2-3; D: .; size: .; V: TRBV7-6; CDR3: CASSQERVWRYSTDTQYF; DNA: TGTGCCAGCAGCCAGGAGAGGGTGTGGCGGTACAGCACAGATACGCAGTATTTT
J: TRBJ2-5; D: .; size: .; V: TRBV11-3; CDR3: CASSLDRGTEETQYF; DNA: TGTGCCAGCAGCTTAGATAGGGGGACGGAAGAGACCCAGTACTTC
J: TRBJ2-7; D: .; size: .; V: TRBV27; CDR3: CASSIGGHEQYF; DNA: TGTGCCAGCAGTATTGGGGGGCACGAGCAGTACTTC
J: TRBJ2-4; D: .; size: .; V: TRBV5-4; CDR3: CASSLDLGGALAF; DNA: TGTGCCAGCAGCTTGGACCTTGGCGGCGCCCTCGCCTTC
J: TRBJ2-3; D: TRBD2; size: few; V: TRBV24-1; CDR3: CATSDPSGSIDTQYF; DNA: TGTGCCACCAGTGACCCTAGCGGGAGTATCGATACGCAGTATTTT
J: TRBJ2-1; D: TRBD2; size: .; V: TRBV5-1; CDR3: CASRGLADTNEQFF; DNA: TGCGCCAGCAGGGGTCTAGCGGATACCAATGAGCAGTTCTTC
J: TRBJ2-5; D: .; size: few; V: TRBV10-3; CDR3: CAISDGGSGETQYF; DNA: TGTGCCATCAGTGACGGTGGGAGTGGAGAGACCCAGTACTTC
J: TRBJ2-7; D: .; size: many; V: TRBV29-1; CDR3: CSVAARGQVYEQYF; DNA: TGCAGCGTTGCGGCCCGAGGCCAAGTATACGAGCAGTACTTC
J: TRBJ1-2; D: TRBD1; size: .; V: TRBV28; CDR3: CASREATGRDGYTF; DNA: TGTGCCAGCAGAGAGGCGACAGGGCGCGATGGCTACACCTTC
J: TRBJ2-3; D: TRBD1; size: few; V: TRBV20-1; CDR3: CSASEGARGGTQYF; DNA: TGCAGTGCTAGTGAGGGGGCGCGTGGTGGTACGCAGTATTTT
J: TRBJ2-4; D: TRBD2; size: many; V: TRBV4-2; CDR3: CASSQDPGLAGRPKNIQYF; DNA: TGTGCCAGCAGCCAAGACCCGGGACTAGCGGGACGGCCCAAAAACATTCAGTACTTC
J: TRBJ2-2; D: TRBD1; size: .; V: TRBV2; CDR3: CASSVQGATNTGELFF; DNA: TGTGCCAGCAGCGTACAGGGGGCCACGAACACCGGGGAGCTGTTTTTT
J: TRBJ2-1; D: .; size: few; V: TRBV11-2; CDR3: CASSFTIYNEQFF; DNA: TGTGCCAGCAGCTTTACTATTTACAATGAGCAGTTCTTC
J: TRBJ2-1; D: .; size: .; V: TRBV20-1; CDR3: CSARDLHSGPTYNEQFF; DNA: TGCAGTGCTAGAGATCTACATAGCGGTCCTACCTACAATGAGCAGTTCTTC
J: TRBJ2-5; D: .; size: many; V: TRBV6-2/TRBV6-3; CDR3: CASSYLLGETQYF; DNA: TGTGCCAGCAGTTACCTCCTTGGGGAGACCCAGTACTTC
J: TRBJ1-2; D: .; size: .; V: TRBV7-9; CDR3: CASSLEGVLGYTF; DNA: TGTGCCAGCAGCTTAGAAGGAGTCCTTGGCTACACCTTC